Below, 11 T cell receptor beta chains from the same sample are listed, as sequenced in a study of T cell changes during pregnancy in multiple sclerosis. TCRdb's table, derived via immunoSEQ multiplex PCR, lists solely in-frame clones and lacks some. Of roughly 60,000 clones listed, over 85% are singletons. The sample in question was CD4+ T cells from peripheral blood mononuclear cells, obtained before pregnancy. These receptors originate from a female donor with multiple sclerosis, enrolled in a pregnancy study.

The V gene is TRBV6-4, the J gene TRBJ2-7, with 10 positions matching TRBD2. V dropped 0 bases and J dropped 5; count of bases not matched to a gene: 4. This CDR3 is 15 amino acids long. Germline lookup yields CDR1 MRHNA and CDR2 SNTAGT. CDR3 region: CASSDSASGSHEQYF. CDR3 DNA: TGTGCCAGCAGTGACTCGGCTAGCGGGAGCCACGAGCAGTACTTC.

This chain uses TRBV28 with TRBJ1-5, with D maybe TRBD1 (6 bases). Germline-derived CDR1 and CDR2 are MDHEN and SYDVKM. V gave up 3 bases and J gave up 5 bases, with 14 bases separating them. The CDR3 contains 15 residues. The CDR3 here is CASSFGTLVDQPQHF. Here the CDR3 DNA reads TGTGCCAGCAGTTTTGGGACATTAGTCGATCAGCCCCAGCATTTT.

The chain links TRBV19 to TRBJ2-1; 13 bases are shared with TRBD2. J was trimmed by 14 bases and V by 9 bases; bases with no gene match: 16. This CDR3 has 15 residues. CDR1 and CDR2 (germline): LNHDA, SQIVND (reference sequence). The CDR3 sequence: CASTTLAGGPLKKFF. CDR3 sequence (DNA): TGTGCCAGCACCACACTAGCGGGAGGGCCTTTAAAAAAGTTCTTC.

The chain couples TRBV7-9 to TRBJ2-2, with a tentative D call TRBD2 (6 bases). The CDR3 runs to 16 residues. Germline V gives CDR1 SEHNR, CDR2 FQNEAQ (reference sequence). The V and J ends lost 5 bases and 5 bases respectively, with 18 bases between them. The CDR3 DNA sequence: TGTGCCAGCAGCAGGCAGGGAGGAGTCAAGACCGGGGAGCTGTTTTTT. Translated: CASSRQGGVKTGELFF. Full variable domain (rest looked up from reference TRBV7-9 and TRBJ2-2): DTGVSQNPRHKITKRGQNVTFRCDPISEHNRLYWYRQTLGQGPEFLTYFQNEAQLEKSRLLSDRFSAERPKGSFSTLEIQRTEQGDSAMYLCASSRQGGVKTGELFFGEGSRLTVL.

J is TRBJ2-1 and V is TRBV25-1; unclear D gene. CDR3 length: 11 residues. Germline CDR1 MGHDK, CDR2 SYGVNS. Deletions cut 11 bases from V and 0 bases from J, with 5 bases between. The CDR3 loop reads CAVSSYNEQFF. The CDR3 nucleotides are TGTGCCGTCAGCTCCTACAATGAGCAGTTCTTC.

This chain links TRBV6-1 with TRBJ2-3; D is undetermined. The V gene's germline CDR1 is MNHNS and CDR2 SASEGT. The V end lost 2 bases, the J end lost 2 bases, and 11 bases lay between the germline ends. CDR3 size: 15 residues. CDR3 DNA sequence: TGTGCCAGCAGTGAATTGGGCAGAATCACAGATACGCAGTATTTT. This sequence encodes CASSELGRITDTQYF.

The gene calls are TRBV6-1 and TRBJ2-1; unclear D gene. The CDR3 loop spans 16 amino acids. The V and J ends lost 6 bases and 0 bases respectively, with 15 bases between them. CDR1 is MNHNS and CDR2 is SASEGT in the germline V gene. CDR3 DNA sequence: TGTGCCAGCAGGGAAAATCGGGTGAGCTCCTACAATGAGCAGTTCTTC. This sequence encodes CASRENRVSSYNEQFF.

The genes are TRBV5-1 and TRBJ2-5; 11 positions match TRBD2. The CDR3 is made up of 15 amino acids. V lost 4 bases to trimming and J lost 1 base; unmatched junction nucleotides: 3. Looked up from germline, CDR1 is SGHRS and CDR2 is YFSETQ. The CDR3 bases are TGCGCCAGCAGCAGGGGGACTAGCGGCCAAGAGACCCAGTACTTC. The encoded protein is CASSRGTSGQETQYF.

This chain joins TRBV19 and TRBJ2-1, with a weak D call TRBD2 (5 bases). This CDR3 has 13 amino acids. V lost 6 bases, J lost 7 bases, and 13 bases lay in between. Germline assignment: CDR1 LNHDA and CDR2 SQIVND (reference sequence). This chain's CDR3 is CASRTTTGNEQFF. CDR3 bases: TGTGCCAGTAGAACAACTACGGGAAATGAGCAGTTCTTC.

The chain uses TRBV18 and TRBJ2-2; 9 bases line up with TRBD1. The CDR3 totals 15 residues. With V trimmed by 3 bases and J by 4 bases, 3 bases remained unmatched. Germline loops: CDR1 KGHSH, CDR2 LQKENI. The CDR3, as DNA: TGTGCCAGCTCACCGGGGACAGGGAGCACCGGGGAGCTGTTTTTT. As protein: CASSPGTGSTGELFF.

The chain uses TRBV18 and TRBJ1-5; D might be TRBD1 (6 bases). CDR3 length: 14 amino acids. The germline CDR1 and CDR2 sequences are KGHSH and LQKENI. The V end was cut by 1 base, the J end by 4 bases, with 8 bases between. The CDR3 reads CASSPLGTNQPQHF. The CDR3 coding sequence is TGTGCCAGCTCACCACTGGGGACAAATCAGCCCCAGCATTTT.